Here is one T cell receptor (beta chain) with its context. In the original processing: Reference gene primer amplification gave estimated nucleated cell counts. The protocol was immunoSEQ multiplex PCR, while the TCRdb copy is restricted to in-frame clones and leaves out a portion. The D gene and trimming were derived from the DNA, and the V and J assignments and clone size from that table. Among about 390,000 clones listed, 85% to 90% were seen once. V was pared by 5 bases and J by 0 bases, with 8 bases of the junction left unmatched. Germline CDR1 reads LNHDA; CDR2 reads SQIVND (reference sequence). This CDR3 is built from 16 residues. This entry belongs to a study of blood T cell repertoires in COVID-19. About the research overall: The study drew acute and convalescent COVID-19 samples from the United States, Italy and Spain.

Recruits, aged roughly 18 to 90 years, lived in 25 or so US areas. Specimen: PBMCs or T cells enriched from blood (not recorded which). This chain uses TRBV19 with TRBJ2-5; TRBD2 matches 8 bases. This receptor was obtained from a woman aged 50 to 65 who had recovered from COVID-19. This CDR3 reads CASSPTAGVYQETQYF. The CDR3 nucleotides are TGTGCCAGTAGTCCAACAGCGGGGGTTTACCAAGAGACCCAGTACTTC.